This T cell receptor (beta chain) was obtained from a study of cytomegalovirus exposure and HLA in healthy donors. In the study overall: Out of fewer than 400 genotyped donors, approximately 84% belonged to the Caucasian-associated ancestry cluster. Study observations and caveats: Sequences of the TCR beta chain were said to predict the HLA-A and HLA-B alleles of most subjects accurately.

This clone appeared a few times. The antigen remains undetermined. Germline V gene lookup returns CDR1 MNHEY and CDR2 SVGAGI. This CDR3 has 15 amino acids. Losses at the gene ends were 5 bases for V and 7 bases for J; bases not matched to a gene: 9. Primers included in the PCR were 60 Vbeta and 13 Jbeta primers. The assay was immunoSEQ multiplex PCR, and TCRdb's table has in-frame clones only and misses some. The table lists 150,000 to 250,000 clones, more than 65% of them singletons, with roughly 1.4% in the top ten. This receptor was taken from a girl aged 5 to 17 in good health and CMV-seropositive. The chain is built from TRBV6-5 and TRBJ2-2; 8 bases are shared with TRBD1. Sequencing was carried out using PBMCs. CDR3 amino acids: CASSPTGVRGGELFF. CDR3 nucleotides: TGTGCCAGCAGTCCGACAGGGGTACGAGGCGGGGAGCTGTTTTTT.